This entry lists 23 T cell receptor beta chains sequenced from one sample in a study of identical twins. Each CDR3 protein is one row after TCRdb ran MiXCR on the 5' RACE reads. The sample lists just under 650,000 distinct CDR3 sequences; less than 9% were seen once. These sequences were also reported in another study, on yellow fever vaccine responses in identical twins.

The sequenced sample was PBMCs. The receptors were sampled from a woman aged 18-29 years in good health.

This clonotype has more than one count but fewer than ten. The chain has TRBV6-2 or TRBV6-3 and TRBJ2-5; D uncertain. V was trimmed by 0 bases and J by 0 bases, leaving 14 bases between them. Germline assignment: CDR1 MNHEY and CDR2 SVGEGT. The CDR3 totals 17 residues. The CDR3 reads CASSYSTAVGHQETQYF. The CDR3 nucleotides are TGTGCCAGCAGTTACTCGACGGCGGTGGGTCACCAAGAGACCCAGTACTTC.

This clonotype came up a few times. The genes are TRBV7-9 and TRBJ1-6; 9 positions agree with TRBD1. The V gene end was trimmed by 1 base and the J gene end by 7 bases; junction bases not matched to a gene: 2. The CDR3 length is 15 residues. The V gene's germline CDR1 is SEHNR and CDR2 FQNEAQ (reference sequence). CDR3 sequence: CASSLVGTGNSPLHF. CDR3 in DNA: TGTGCCAGCAGCTTAGTCGGGACAGGGAATTCACCCCTCCACTTT.

Of note for this clonotype: This may arise from a read error, as a much more abundant clone is one base away. The V call is TRBV12-3 or TRBV12-4, the J call TRBJ2-1; unclear D gene. The CDR3 runs 11 residues. The V gene lost 1 base and the J gene lost 13 bases, with 8 bases spanning the gap. CDR3 loop: CASSLGQQQFF. The CDR3 DNA reads as TGTGCCAGCAGTTTAGGGCAGCAACAGTTCTTC.

In its sample, this clonotype was seen a few times. This sequence joins TRBV20-1 and TRBJ2-2; perhaps TRBD2 as D (7 bases). V lost 4 bases to trimming and J lost 0 bases, with 9 bases between them. The CDR3 contains 14 residues. Germline V CDR1 and CDR2: DFQATT, SNEGSKA (reference sequence). The CDR3 nucleotides read TGCAGTGCTACCGGGGGGCCGAACACCGGGGAGCTGTTTTTT. It codes for CSATGGPNTGELFF.

This clonotype was recorded at least ten times. This chain joins TRBV28 and TRBJ2-4; 8 bases are a match to TRBD1. V shed 3 bases, J shed 5 bases, and the junction held 6 bases outside the gene matches. Germline values: CDR1 MDHEN, CDR2 SYDVKM. This CDR3 has 15 residues. The CDR3 bases are TGTGCCAGCAGTTTTACCGGGACAGGCCAAAACATTCAGTACTTC. Translated: CASSFTGTGQNIQYF.

The table lists this clonotype with a few counts. The rearrangement uses TRBV4-1 and TRBJ2-5; D is unresolved. The V gene's germline CDR1 is MGHRA and CDR2 YSYEKL. Trimming stripped 0 bases from V and 4 bases from J, with 9 bases between. The CDR3 length is 14 residues. CDR3 in DNA: TGCGCCAGCAGCCAAGATTGGGTAGCAGAGACCCAGTACTTC. Translation gives CASSQDWVAETQYF.

The chain recombines TRBV19 with TRBJ2-1, with a possible D match to TRBD2 (6 bases). Trimming cost V 5 bases and J 9 bases, with 20 bases left between them. The CDR3 covers 15 residues. The V gene's germline CDR1 is LNHDA and CDR2 SQIVND (reference sequence). CDR3: CASSVKGTTGGEQFF. The CDR3 coding sequence is TGTGCCAGTAGTGTAAAGGGGACGACCGGGGGTGAGCAGTTCTTC.

This clonotype was seen a handful of times. CDR3 loop: CASSLEAGGRQETQYF. CDR3 nucleotides: TGCGCCAGCAGCTTGGAGGCAGGGGGAAGGCAAGAGACCCAGTACTTC. The chain uses TRBV5-1 and TRBJ2-5; TRBD1 matches at 7 bases. CDR1 SGHRS and CDR2 YFSETQ come from the germline V gene. V lost 0 bases and J lost 2; bases outside the gene matches: 7. CDR3 length: 16 residues.

The V gene is TRBV7-9, the J gene TRBJ2-1; D perhaps matches TRBD1 (6 bases). There are 14 residues in the CDR3. Trimming took off 1 base at V and 11 bases at J, with 15 bases between the two ends. Germline-derived CDR1 and CDR2 are SEHNR and FQNEAQ (reference sequence). The CDR3 DNA reads TGTGCCAGCAGCTTAGGGGCAGGGGAGCTTAAGCAGTTCTTC. It yields the protein CASSLGAGELKQFF.

The rearrangement uses TRBV5-5 and TRBJ1-2, with D possibly matching TRBD1 (5 bases). This CDR3 has 15 residues. V gave up 4 bases and J gave up 7 bases, with 20 bases separating them. Germline values: CDR1 SGHKS, CDR2 YYEKEE (reference sequence). CDR3 in DNA: TGTGCCAGCAGCACCCGGGACTCAGCGAAGGGTGGCTACACCTTC. Amino acid sequence: CASSTRDSAKGGYTF.

This clonotype turned up a few times. The chain is built from TRBV28 and TRBJ1-5; a weak D match, TRBD1 (6 bases). In germline, CDR1 is MDHEN, CDR2 SYDVKM. The CDR3 length is 15 residues. V was pared by 6 bases and J by 0 bases, with 12 bases between. DNA for the CDR3: TGTGCCAGCAGACCCGGGGGGGCTAGCAATCAGCCCCAGCATTTT. Encoded protein: CASRPGGASNQPQHF.

The J gene is TRBJ1-5, the V gene TRBV5-1; D possibly corresponds to TRBD1 (5 bases). CDR3 length: 13 residues. From germline, CDR1 is SGHRS and CDR2 YFSETQ. V was clipped by 4 bases and J by 3 bases, with 8 bases between them. The CDR3 region has the DNA TGCGCCAGCAGCCCGGACACCAATCAGCCCCAGCATTTT. It codes for CASSPDTNQPQHF.

The table lists this clonotype with many counts. CDR3 sequence: CASKAGSTGELFF. CDR3 DNA: TGTGCCAGCAAGGCGGGATCCACCGGGGAGCTGTTTTTT. The gene calls are TRBV12-3 or TRBV12-4 and TRBJ2-2; perhaps TRBD2 as D (6 bases). V lost 7 bases, J lost 4 bases, and 10 bases lay in between. This CDR3 region has 13 residues.

This clonotype was seen only a few times. V gene TRBV27 combines with J gene TRBJ2-5; maybe TRBD1 (6 bases). The CDR3 contains 13 residues. Per germline, CDR1 MNHEY and CDR2 SMNVEV (reference sequence). The V end was cut by 6 bases, the J end by 2 bases, with 10 bases between. CDR3: CASRKGQQETQYF. DNA for the CDR3: TGTGCCAGCAGGAAAGGACAGCAAGAGACCCAGTACTTC.

A few counts support this clonotype. V gene TRBV12-3 or TRBV12-4 combines with J gene TRBJ2-1; D is tentatively TRBD1 or TRBD2 (5 bases each). The germline V and J ends were trimmed by 5 bases and 4 bases, with 15 bases remaining between them. The CDR3 is made up of 15 amino acids. This CDR3 is CASSERDARYNEQFF. CDR3 DNA sequence: TGTGCCAGCAGTGAACGGGACGCTAGATACAATGAGCAGTTCTTC.

Only a few counts were recorded for this clonotype. The chain carries TRBV12-3 or TRBV12-4 and TRBJ2-7, with D unresolved. Trimming left V 3 bases short and J 6 bases short, with 12 bases between. There are 13 residues in the CDR3. CDR3 coding DNA: TGTGCCAGCAGTTTGGCCCCAAACGGCGAGCAGTACGTC. It encodes CASSLAPNGEQYV.

This clonotype was counted between two and nine times. The chain combines TRBV20-1 with TRBJ2-6; 8 bases are a match to TRBD1. Germline CDR1 and CDR2: DFQATT and SNEGSKA (reference sequence). The J segment lost 0 bases and the V segment lost 0 bases, leaving 4 bases of the junction unmatched. This CDR3 contains 17 residues. The CDR3 sequence is CSARDSQGASGANVLTF. The CDR3 nucleotides are TGCAGTGCTAGAGACTCCCAGGGGGCCTCTGGGGCCAACGTCCTGACTTTC.

The chain recombines TRBV7-9 with TRBJ2-6, with 8 bases fitting TRBD1. This CDR3 spans 17 amino acids. CDR1 and CDR2 from the germline V gene are SEHNR and FQNEAQ (reference sequence). V was pared by 5 bases and J by 0 bases, with 6 bases of the junction left unmatched. DNA of the CDR3: TGTGCCAGCAGCCCTCAGGGGGCCTCCTCTGGGGCCAACGTCCTGACTTTC. This sequence encodes CASSPQGASSGANVLTF.

This clonotype has more than one count but fewer than ten. The chain employs TRBV20-1 and TRBJ2-3; 7 bases match TRBD2. The J segment lost 0 bases and the V segment lost 7 bases, leaving 13 bases of the junction unmatched. The CDR3 runs 16 residues. The germline CDR1 and CDR2 sequences are DFQATT and SNEGSKA (reference sequence). The CDR3 nucleotides read TGCAGTGTCCAAACGCCGGGACTACCTAGCACAGATACGCAGTATTTT. This codes for CSVQTPGLPSTDTQYF.

This sequence joins TRBV20-1 and TRBJ2-5; TRBD2 aligns across 8 bases. In germline, CDR1 is DFQATT, CDR2 SNEGSKA (reference sequence). Trimming removed 1 base from V and 9 bases from J; junction bases left unmatched: 13. This CDR3 is 15 amino acids long. The CDR3 protein is CSARVHTSGQGSQYF. CDR3 sequence (DNA): TGCAGTGCTAGAGTGCACACTAGCGGTCAAGGGTCCCAGTACTTC.

This clonotype was recorded at least ten times. The genes are TRBV6-1 and TRBJ2-1; 10 bases map to TRBD2. J lost 1 base, V lost 7 bases, and 7 bases had no gene match. CDR3 length: 16 residues. From germline, CDR1 is MNHNS and CDR2 SASEGT. The CDR3 spells CASNLAGAVSYNEQFF. The CDR3 DNA reads TGTGCCAGCAATCTAGCGGGGGCCGTTTCCTACAATGAGCAGTTCTTC.

In DNA, the CDR3 is TGTGCCAGCAGCTTTATATCCTACGAGCAGTACTTC. Translation: CASSFISYEQYF. The J gene is TRBJ2-7, the V gene TRBV11-2; no firm D call. This CDR3 region has 12 residues. The V and J ends lost 3 bases and 1 base respectively, with 4 bases between them. The germline gives CDR1 SGHAT, CDR2 FQNNGV.

V is TRBV7-9 and J is TRBJ2-1; 8 nucleotides line up with TRBD2. CDR1 and CDR2 (germline): SEHNR, FQNEAQ (reference sequence). The CDR3 sequence is 17 residues long. The junction had 9 bases not matched to a gene; V was cut back by 1 base and J by 4 bases. The CDR3 here is CASSLGARAGEYNEQFF. The CDR3 DNA follows: TGTGCCAGCAGCTTAGGAGCCCGAGCGGGAGAATACAATGAGCAGTTCTTC.